Detailed here is one T cell receptor beta chain. The V and J ends lost 1 base and 2 bases respectively, with 8 bases between them. Germline V gene lookup returns CDR1 MNHNY and CDR2 SVGAGI (reference sequence). This CDR3 is 14 amino acids long. Primers included in the PCR were 60 Vbeta and 13 Jbeta primers. The protocol was immunoSEQ multiplex PCR, while the TCRdb copy is restricted to in-frame clones and leaves out a portion. The sample lists around 140,000 clones, around four fifths seen once, with 5.5% to 8.5% in the top ten. This record comes from a study of cytomegalovirus exposure and HLA in healthy donors.

The TCR originated in a male donor in good health and CMV-seronegative. The rearrangement uses TRBV6-6 and TRBJ1-2, with no clear D. What was sequenced was PBMCs. CDR3 DNA: TGTGCCAGCAGTTACTTAGCAGAGAACTATGGCTACACCTTC. Residues: CASSYLAENYGYTF.